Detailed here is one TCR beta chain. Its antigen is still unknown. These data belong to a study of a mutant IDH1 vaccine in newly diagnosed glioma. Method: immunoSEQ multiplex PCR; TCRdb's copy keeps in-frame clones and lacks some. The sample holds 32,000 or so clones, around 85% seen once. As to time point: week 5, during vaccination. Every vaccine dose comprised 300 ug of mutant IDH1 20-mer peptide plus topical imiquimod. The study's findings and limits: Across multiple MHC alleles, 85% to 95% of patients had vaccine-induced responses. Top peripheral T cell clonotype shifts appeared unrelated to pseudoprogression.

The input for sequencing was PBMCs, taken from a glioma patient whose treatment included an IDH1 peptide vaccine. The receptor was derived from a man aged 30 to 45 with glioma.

CDR3 in amino acids: CAWSVGSTQETQYF. The CDR3 nucleotides read TGTGCCTGGAGTGTGGGCAGCACCCAAGAGACCCAGTACTTC. V gene TRBV30 combines with J gene TRBJ2-5; D gene unclear. Deletions cut 0 bases from V and 1 base from J, with 9 bases between. CDR1 and CDR2 (germline): GTSNPN, SVGIG (reference sequence). The CDR3 loop spans 14 amino acids.